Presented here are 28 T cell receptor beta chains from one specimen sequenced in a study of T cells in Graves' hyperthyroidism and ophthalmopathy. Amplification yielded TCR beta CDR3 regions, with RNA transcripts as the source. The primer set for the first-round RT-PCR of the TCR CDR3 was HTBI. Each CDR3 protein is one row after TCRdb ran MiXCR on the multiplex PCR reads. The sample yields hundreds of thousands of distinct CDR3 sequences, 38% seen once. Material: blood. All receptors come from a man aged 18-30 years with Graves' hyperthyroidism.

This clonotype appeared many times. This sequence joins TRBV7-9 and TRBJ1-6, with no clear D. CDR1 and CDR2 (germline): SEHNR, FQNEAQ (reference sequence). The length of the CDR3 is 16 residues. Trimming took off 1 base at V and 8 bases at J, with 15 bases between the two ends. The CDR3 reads CASSLDAMRWDSPLHF. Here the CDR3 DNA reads TGTGCCAGCAGCTTAGATGCCATGCGATGGGATTCACCCCTCCACTTT.

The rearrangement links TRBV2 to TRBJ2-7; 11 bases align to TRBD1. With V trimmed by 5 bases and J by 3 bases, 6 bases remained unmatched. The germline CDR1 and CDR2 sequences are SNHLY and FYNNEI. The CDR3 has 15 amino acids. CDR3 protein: CASSKSGTGGYEQYF. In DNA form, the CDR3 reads TGTGCCAGCAGTAAGTCCGGGACAGGGGGCTACGAGCAGTACTTC.

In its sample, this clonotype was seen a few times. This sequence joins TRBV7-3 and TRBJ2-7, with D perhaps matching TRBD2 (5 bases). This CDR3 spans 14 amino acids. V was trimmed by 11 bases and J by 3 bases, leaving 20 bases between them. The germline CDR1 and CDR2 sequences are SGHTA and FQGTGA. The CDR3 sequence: CAGRRRRICYEQYF. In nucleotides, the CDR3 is TGTGCCGGACGGAGGCGGCGGATCTGCTACGAGCAGTACTTC.

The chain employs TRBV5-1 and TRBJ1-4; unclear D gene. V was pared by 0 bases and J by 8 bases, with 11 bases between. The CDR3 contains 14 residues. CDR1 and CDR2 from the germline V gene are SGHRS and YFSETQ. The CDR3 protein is CASSLEGGGEKLFF. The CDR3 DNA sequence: TGCGCCAGCAGCTTGGAAGGAGGTGGGGAAAAACTGTTTTTT.

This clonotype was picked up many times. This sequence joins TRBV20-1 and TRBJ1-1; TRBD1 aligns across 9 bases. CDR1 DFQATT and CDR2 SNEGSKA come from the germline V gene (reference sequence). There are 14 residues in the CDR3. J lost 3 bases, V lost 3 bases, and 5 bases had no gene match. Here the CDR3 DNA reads TGCAGTGCTAGCAGACAGGGGGAGGACACTGAAGCTTTCTTT. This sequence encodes CSASRQGEDTEAFF.

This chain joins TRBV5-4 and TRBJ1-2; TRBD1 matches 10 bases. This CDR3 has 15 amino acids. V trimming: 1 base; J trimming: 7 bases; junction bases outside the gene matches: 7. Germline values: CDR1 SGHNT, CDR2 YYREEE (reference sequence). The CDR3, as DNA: TGTGCCAGCAGCTTGATCGACAGGGGGCTTTTTGGCTACACCTTC. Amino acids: CASSLIDRGLFGYTF.

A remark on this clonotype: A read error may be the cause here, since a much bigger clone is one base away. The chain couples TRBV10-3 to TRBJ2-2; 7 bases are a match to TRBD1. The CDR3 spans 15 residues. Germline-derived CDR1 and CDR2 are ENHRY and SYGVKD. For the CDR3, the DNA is TGTGCCACCAGTCGGGACAGCTTAAACACCGGGGAGCTGTTTTTT. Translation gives CATSRDSLNTGELFF.

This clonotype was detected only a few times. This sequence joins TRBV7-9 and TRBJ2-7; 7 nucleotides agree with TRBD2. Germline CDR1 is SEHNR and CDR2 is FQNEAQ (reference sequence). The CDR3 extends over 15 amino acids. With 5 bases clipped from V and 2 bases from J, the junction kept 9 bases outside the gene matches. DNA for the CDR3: TGTGCCAGCAGCCAAGAGAACGCGGGGGCCTACGAGCAGTACTTC. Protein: CASSQENAGAYEQYF.

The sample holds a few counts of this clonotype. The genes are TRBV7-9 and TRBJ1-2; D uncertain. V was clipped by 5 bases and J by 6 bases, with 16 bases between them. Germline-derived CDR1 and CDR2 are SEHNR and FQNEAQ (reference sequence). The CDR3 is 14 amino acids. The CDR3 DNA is TGTGCCAGCAGCCCCCGGATTGAGGTGAATGGCTACACCTTC. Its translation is CASSPRIEVNGYTF.

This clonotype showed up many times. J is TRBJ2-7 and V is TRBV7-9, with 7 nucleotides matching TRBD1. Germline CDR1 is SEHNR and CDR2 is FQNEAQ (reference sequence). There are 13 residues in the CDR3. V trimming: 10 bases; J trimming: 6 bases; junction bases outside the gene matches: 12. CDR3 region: CATTGTVVGEQYF. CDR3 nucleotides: TGTGCCACCACCGGGACAGTAGTCGGCGAGCAGTACTTC.

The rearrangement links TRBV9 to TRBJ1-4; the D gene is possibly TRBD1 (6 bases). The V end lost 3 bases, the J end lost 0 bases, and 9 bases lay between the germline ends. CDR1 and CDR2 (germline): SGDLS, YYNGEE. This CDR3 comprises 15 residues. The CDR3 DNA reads TGTGCCAGCAGCGCCCCAGGGGCAACTAATGAAAAACTGTTTTTT. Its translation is CASSAPGATNEKLFF.

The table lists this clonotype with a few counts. The chain's CDR3 is CASSLGGRGGFETQYF. CDR3 sequence (DNA): TGTGCCAGCAGCTTGGGCGGCAGGGGAGGTTTTGAGACCCAGTACTTC. The chain recombines TRBV7-9 with TRBJ2-5; D tentatively fits TRBD1 or TRBD2 (6 bases each). Germline V gene sequence: CDR1 SEHNR, CDR2 FQNEAQ (reference sequence). Between the trimmed V and J ends, which lost 3 bases and 5 bases, there was a span of 19 bases. The CDR3 spans 16 residues.

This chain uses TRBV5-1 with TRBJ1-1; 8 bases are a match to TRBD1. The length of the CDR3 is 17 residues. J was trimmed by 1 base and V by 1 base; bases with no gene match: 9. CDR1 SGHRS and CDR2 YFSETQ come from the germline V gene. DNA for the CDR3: TGCGCCAGCAGCTTGTTGGGTCGAGGACAGGGGAACACTGAAGCTTTCTTT. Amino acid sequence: CASSLLGRGQGNTEAFF.

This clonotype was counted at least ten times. Here the CDR3 reads CASSLEGQGYEQYF. The CDR3 region has the DNA TGCGCCAGCAGCTTGGAGGGGCAAGGCTACGAGCAGTACTTC. This chain joins TRBV5-1 and TRBJ2-7; possibly TRBD1 for D (5 bases). The CDR3 covers 14 residues. The ends were cut back, 0 bases at V and 3 bases at J, with 10 bases in the middle. Germline lookup yields CDR1 SGHRS and CDR2 YFSETQ.

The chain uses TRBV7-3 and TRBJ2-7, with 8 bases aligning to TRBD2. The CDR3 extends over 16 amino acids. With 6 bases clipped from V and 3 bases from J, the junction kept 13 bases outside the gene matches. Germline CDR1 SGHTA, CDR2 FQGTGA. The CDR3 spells CASSPGGAGVIYEQYF. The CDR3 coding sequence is TGTGCCAGCAGTCCCGGGGGAGCGGGAGTTATCTACGAGCAGTACTTC.

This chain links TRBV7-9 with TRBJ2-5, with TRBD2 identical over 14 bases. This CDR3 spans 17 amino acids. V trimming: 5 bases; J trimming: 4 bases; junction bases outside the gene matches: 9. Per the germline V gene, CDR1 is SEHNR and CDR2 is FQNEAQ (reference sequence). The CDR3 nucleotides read TGTGCCAGCAGCCCCGGGACTAGCGGGAGTCTGAGAGAGACCCAGTACTTC. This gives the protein CASSPGTSGSLRETQYF.

The CDR3 reads CASSLVPGQAVNTEAFF. The CDR3 bases are TGTGCCAGCAGCTTGGTCCCGGGACAGGCGGTGAACACTGAAGCTTTCTTT. This rearrangement joins TRBV5-4 to TRBJ1-1, with 8 bases fitting TRBD1. The V gene end was trimmed by 0 bases and the J gene end by 0 bases; junction bases not matched to a gene: 7. CDR1 and CDR2 (germline): SGHNT, YYREEE (reference sequence). The CDR3 runs to 17 residues.

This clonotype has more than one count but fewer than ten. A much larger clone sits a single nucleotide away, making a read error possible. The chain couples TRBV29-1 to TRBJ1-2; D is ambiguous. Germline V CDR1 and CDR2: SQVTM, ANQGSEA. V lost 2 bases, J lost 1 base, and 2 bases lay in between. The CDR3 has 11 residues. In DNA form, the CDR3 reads TGCAGCGTTGAATATAACTATGGCTACACCTTC. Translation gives CSVEYNYGYTF. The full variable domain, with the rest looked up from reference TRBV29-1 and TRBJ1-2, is SAVISQKPSRDICQRGTSLTIQCQVDSQVTMMFWYRQQPGQSLTLIATANQGSEATYESGFVIDKFPISRPNLTFSTLTVSNMSPEDSSIYLCSVEYNYGYTFGSGTRLTVV.

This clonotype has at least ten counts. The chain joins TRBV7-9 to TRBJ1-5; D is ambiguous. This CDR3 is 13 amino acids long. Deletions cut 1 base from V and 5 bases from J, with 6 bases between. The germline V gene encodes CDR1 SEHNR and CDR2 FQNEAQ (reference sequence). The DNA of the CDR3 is TGTGCCAGCAGCTTAGGTACCGATCAGCCCCAGCATTTT. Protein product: CASSLGTDQPQHF.

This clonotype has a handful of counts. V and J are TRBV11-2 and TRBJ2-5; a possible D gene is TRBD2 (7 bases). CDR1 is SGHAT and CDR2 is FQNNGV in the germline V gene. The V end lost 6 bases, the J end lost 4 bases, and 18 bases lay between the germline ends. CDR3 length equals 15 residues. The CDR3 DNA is TGTGCCAGCAGGGGCTGGCAGGGGAGGGGAGAGACCCAGTACTTC. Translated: CASRGWQGRGETQYF.

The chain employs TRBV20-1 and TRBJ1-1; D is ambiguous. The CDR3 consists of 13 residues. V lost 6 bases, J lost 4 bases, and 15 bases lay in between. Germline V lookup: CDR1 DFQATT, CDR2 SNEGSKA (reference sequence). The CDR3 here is CSAPRSGGTEAFF. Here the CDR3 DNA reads TGCAGTGCCCCCAGATCGGGCGGCACTGAAGCTTTCTTT.

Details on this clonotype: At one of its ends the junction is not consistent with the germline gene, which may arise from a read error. The CDR3 nucleotides read TGTGCCAACAGCTTGGAAGGTTCAGGGCAGCCCCAGCATTTT. Protein product: CANSLEGSGQPQHF. This rearrangement joins TRBV5-5 to TRBJ1-5; maybe TRBD1 (5 bases). CDR3 length: 14 amino acids. Germline CDR1 reads SGHKS; CDR2 reads YYEKEE (reference sequence).

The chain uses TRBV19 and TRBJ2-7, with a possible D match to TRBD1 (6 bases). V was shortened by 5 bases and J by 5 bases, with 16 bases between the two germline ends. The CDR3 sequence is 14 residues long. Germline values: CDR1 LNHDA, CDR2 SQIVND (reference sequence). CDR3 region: CASSLAGALDEQYF. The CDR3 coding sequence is TGTGCCAGTAGTCTGGCAGGGGCTCTAGACGAGCAGTACTTC. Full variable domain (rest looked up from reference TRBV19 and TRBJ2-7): DGGITQSPKYLFRKEGQNVTLSCEQNLNHDAMYWYRQDPGQGLRLIYYSQIVNDFQKGDIAEGYSVSREKKESFPLTVTSAQKNPTAFYLCASSLAGALDEQYFGPGTRLTVT.

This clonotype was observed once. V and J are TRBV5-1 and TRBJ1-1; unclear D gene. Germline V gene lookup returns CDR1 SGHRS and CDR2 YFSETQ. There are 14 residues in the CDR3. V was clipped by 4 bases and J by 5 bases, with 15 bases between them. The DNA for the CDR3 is TGCGCCAGCAGCCCGACGGAGGATGGAACTGAAGCTTTCTTT. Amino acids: CASSPTEDGTEAFF.

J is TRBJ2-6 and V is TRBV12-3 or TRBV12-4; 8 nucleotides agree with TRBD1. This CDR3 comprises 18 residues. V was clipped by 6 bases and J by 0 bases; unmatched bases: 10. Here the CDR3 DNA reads TGTGCCAGCAGCGGCGGACAGGGACCAGGCTCTGGGGCCAACGTCCTGACTTTC. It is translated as CASSGGQGPGSGANVLTF.

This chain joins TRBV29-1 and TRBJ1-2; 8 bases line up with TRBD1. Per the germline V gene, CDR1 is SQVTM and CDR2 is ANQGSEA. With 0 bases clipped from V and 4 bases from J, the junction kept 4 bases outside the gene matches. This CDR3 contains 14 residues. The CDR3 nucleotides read TGCAGCGTTGAAGATCAGGGGGCTTTCTATGGCTACACCTTC. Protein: CSVEDQGAFYGYTF. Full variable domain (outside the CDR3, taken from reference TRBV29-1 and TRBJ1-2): SAVISQKPSRDICQRGTSLTIQCQVDSQVTMMFWYRQQPGQSLTLIATANQGSEATYESGFVIDKFPISRPNLTFSTLTVSNMSPEDSSIYLCSVEDQGAFYGYTFGSGTRLTVV.

For the CDR3, the DNA is TGTGCCAGCAGCCCCCAGGATAGCGGAGCCCAAGAGACCCAGTACTTC. Translation: CASSPQDSGAQETQYF. J is TRBJ2-5 and V is TRBV9; tentative D call: TRBD2 (6 bases). The CDR3 consists of 16 residues. Germline loops: CDR1 SGDLS, CDR2 YYNGEE. V lost 4 bases, J lost 1 base, and 17 bases lay in between.

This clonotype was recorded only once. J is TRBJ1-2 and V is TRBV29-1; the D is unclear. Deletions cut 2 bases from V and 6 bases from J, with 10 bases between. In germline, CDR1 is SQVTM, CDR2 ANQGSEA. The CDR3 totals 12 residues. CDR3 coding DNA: TGCAGCGTTGAACACACGGGCGATGGCTACACCTTC. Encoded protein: CSVEHTGDGYTF.